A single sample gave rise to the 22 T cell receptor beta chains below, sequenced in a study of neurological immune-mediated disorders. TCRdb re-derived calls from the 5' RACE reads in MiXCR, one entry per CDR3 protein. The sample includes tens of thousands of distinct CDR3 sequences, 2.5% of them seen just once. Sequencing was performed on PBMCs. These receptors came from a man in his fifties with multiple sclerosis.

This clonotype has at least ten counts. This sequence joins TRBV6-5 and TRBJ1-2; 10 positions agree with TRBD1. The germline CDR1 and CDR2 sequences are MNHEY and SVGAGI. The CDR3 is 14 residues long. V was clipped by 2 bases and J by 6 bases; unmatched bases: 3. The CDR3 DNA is TGTGCCAGCAGTTACACGGGACAGGGGAATGGCTACACCTTC. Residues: CASSYTGQGNGYTF.

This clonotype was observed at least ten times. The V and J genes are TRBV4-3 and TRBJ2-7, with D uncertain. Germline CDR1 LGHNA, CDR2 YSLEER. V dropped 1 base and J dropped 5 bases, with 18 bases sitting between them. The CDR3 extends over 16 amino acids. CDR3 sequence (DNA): TGCGCCAGCAGCCAAGGACGGCAGTTGTACGTGCACGAGCAGTACTTC. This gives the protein CASSQGRQLYVHEQYF.

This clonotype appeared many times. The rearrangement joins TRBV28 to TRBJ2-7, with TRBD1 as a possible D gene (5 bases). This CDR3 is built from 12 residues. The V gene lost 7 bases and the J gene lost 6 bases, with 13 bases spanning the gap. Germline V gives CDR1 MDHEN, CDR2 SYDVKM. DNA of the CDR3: TGTGCCAGCAACAGGTACCCCACCGAGCAGTACTTC. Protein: CASNRYPTEQYF.

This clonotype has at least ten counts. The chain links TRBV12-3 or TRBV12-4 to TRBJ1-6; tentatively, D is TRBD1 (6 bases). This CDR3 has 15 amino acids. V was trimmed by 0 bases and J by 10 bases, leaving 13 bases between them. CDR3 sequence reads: CASSLAGGLSSPLHF. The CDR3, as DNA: TGTGCCAGCAGTTTAGCGGGGGGGCTTTCGTCACCCCTCCACTTT.

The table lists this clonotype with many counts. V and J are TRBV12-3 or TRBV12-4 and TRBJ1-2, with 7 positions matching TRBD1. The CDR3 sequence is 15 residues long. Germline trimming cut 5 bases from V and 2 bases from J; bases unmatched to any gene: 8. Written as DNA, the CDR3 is TGTGCCAGCAGTCCTCGGGACAGTCTCAACTATGGCTACACCTTC. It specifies CASSPRDSLNYGYTF.

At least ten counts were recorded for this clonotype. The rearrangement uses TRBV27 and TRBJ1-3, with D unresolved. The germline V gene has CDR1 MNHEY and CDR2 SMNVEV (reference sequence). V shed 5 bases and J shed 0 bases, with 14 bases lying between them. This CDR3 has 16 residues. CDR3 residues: CASSPQIGSSGNTIYF. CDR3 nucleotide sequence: TGTGCCAGCAGTCCCCAGATAGGGAGCTCTGGAAACACCATATATTTT.

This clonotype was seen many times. The CDR3 here is CATRGVTGELFF. DNA for the CDR3: TGTGCCACGCGGGGTGTCACCGGGGAGCTGTTTTTT. The chain couples TRBV6-6 to TRBJ2-2; tentatively, D is TRBD2 (6 bases). The CDR3 is 12 amino acids. From germline, CDR1 is MNHNY and CDR2 SVGAGI (reference sequence). Trimming took 10 bases from V and 4 from J, leaving 10 bases between them.

For the CDR3, the DNA is TGCAGTGCCCTAAGCGAGGCAGATACGCAGTATTTT. Its protein product is CSALSEADTQYF. This chain uses TRBV20-1 with TRBJ2-3; D is uncertain. Germline V CDR1 and CDR2: DFQATT, SNEGSKA (reference sequence). This CDR3 region has 12 residues. V lost 6 bases and J 4 bases, leaving 11 bases between the germline ends.

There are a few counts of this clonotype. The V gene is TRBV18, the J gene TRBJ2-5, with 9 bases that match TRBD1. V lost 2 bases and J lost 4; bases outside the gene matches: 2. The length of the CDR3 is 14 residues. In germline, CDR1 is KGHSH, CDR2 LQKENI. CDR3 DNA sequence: TGTGCCAGCTCACCAGCGGACAGGGGAGAGACCCAGTACTTC. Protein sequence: CASSPADRGETQYF.

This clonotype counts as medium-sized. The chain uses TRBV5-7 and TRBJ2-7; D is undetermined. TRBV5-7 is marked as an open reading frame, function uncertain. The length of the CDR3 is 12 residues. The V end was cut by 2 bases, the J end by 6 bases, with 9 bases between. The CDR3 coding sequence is TGTGCCAGCAGCTTAGGACCGGGCGAGCAGTACTTC. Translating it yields CASSLGPGEQYF.

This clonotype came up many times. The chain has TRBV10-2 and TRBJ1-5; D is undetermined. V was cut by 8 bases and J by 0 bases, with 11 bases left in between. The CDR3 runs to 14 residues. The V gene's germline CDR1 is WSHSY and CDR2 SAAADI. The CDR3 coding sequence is TGCGCCAGCTCCCGGGTAAATAGCAATCAGCCCCAGCATTTT. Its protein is CASSRVNSNQPQHF.

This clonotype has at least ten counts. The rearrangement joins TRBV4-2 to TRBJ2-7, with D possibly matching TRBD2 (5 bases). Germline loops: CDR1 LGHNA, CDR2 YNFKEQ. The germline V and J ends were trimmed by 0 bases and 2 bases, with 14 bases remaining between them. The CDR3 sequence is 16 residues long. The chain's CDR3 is CASSQEFSGNTYEQYF. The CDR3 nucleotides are TGTGCCAGCAGCCAAGAATTTTCGGGGAACACCTACGAGCAGTACTTC.

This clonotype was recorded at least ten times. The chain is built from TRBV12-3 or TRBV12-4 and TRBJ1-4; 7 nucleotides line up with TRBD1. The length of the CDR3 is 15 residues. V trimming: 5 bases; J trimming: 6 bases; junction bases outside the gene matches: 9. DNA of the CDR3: TGTGCCAGCAGTGTCTCCGGGACAGCGGATGAAAAACTGTTTTTT. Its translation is CASSVSGTADEKLFF.

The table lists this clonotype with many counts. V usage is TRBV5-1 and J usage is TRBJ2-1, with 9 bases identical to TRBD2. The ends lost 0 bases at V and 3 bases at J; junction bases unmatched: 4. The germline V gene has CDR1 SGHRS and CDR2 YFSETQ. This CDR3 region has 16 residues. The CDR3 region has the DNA TGCGCCAGCAGCTTGGGTGGGACTAGCAACTACAATGAGCAGTTCTTC. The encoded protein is CASSLGGTSNYNEQFF.

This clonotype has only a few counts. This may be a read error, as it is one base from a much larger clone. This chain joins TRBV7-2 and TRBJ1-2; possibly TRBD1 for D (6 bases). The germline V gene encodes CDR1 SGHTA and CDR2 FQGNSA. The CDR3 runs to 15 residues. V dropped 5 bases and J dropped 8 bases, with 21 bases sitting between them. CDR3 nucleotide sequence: TGTGCCAGCAGCCAAAACCTGGGGGGGCGTGGCGGCTACACCTTC. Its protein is CASSQNLGGRGGYTF.

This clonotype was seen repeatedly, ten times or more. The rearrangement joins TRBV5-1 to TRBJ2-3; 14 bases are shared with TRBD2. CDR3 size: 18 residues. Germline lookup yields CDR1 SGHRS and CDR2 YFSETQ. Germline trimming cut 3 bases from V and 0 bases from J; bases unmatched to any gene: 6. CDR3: CASSSGLAGGSSTDTQYF. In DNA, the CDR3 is TGCGCCAGCAGCTCCGGACTAGCGGGGGGATCTAGCACAGATACGCAGTATTTT.

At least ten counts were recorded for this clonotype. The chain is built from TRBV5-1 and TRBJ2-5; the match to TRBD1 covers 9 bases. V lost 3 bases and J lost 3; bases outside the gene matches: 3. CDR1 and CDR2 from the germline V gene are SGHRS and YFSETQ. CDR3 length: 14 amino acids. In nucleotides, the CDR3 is TGCGCCAGCAGCTCCGGGACAGGGAAAGAGACCCAGTACTTC. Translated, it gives CASSSGTGKETQYF.

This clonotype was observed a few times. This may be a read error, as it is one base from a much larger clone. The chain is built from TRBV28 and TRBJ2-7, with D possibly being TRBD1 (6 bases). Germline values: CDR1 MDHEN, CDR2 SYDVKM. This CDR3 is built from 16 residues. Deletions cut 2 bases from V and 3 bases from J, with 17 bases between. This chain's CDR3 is CASSLGKDQGFYEQYF. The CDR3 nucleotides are TGTGCCAGCAGTTTAGGGAAAGACCAGGGGTTCTACGAGCAGTACTTC.

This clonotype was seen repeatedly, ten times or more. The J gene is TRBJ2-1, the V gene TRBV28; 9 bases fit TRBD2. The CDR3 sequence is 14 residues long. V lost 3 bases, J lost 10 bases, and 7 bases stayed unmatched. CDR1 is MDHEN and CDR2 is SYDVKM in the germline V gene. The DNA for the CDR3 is TGTGCCAGCAGTTTTAGCGGGGGCAGGAGCGAGCAGTTCTTC. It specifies CASSFSGGRSEQFF.

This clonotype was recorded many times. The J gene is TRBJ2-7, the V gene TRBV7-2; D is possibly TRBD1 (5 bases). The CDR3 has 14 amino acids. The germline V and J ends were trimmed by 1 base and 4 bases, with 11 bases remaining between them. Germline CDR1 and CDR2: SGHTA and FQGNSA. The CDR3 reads CASSLGLGQYEQYF. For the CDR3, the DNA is TGTGCCAGCAGCTTAGGGCTGGGGCAGTACGAGCAGTACTTC.

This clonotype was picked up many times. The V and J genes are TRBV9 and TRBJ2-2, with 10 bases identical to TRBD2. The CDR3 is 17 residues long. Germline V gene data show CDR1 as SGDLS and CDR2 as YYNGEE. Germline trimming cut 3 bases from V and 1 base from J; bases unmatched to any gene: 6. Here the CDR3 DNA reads TGTGCCAGCAGCGCCCCAACTAGCGGGGAGAACACCGGGGAGCTGTTTTTT. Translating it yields CASSAPTSGENTGELFF. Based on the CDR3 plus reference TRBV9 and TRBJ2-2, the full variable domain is DSGVTQTPKHLITATGQRVTLRCSPRSGDLSVYWYQQSLDQGLQFLIQYYNGEERAKGNILERFSAQQFPDLHSELNLSSLELGDSALYFCASSAPTSGENTGELFFGEGSRLTVL.

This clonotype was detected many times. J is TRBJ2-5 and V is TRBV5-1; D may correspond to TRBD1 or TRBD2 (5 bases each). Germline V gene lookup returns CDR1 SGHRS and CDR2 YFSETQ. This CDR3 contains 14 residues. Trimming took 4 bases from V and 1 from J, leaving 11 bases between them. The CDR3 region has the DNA TGCGCCAGCAGCCCGGGGACCCTCCAAGAGACCCAGTACTTC. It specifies CASSPGTLQETQYF. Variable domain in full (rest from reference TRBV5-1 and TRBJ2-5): KAGVTQTPRYLIKTRGQQVTLSCSPISGHRSVSWYQQTPGQGLQFLFEYFSETQRNKGNFPGRFSGRQFSNSRSEMNVSTLELGDSALYLCASSPGTLQETQYFGPGTRLLVL.